The 19 T cell receptor beta chains reported below all come from one sample, sequenced in a study of control samples from healthy donors and cancer patients (dated by TCRdb to 2018 to 2020). Library preparation was by the immunoSEQ multiplex PCR assay. TCRdb holds this immuneACCESS table with in-frame rearrangements only. Some clones are missing; in checked studies, unresolved V genes explain under half, and the rest has no known cause. The sample profile shows over 100,000 clones; about 92% of them were found once. About 2.2% of the sample rests with the top ten. Sequences were obtained from blood. The receptors here all came from a woman between 45 and 60 years old in good health.

V usage is TRBV24-1 and J usage is TRBJ1-1; possibly TRBD1 for D (5 bases). Germline V gives CDR1 KGHDR, CDR2 SFDVKD. The CDR3 is made up of 12 amino acids. V was clipped by 5 bases and J by 3 bases, with 6 bases between them. CDR3: CATSGGDTEAFF. Written as DNA, the CDR3 is TGTGCCACCAGTGGAGGGGACACTGAAGCTTTCTTT.

The table lists this clone with a count of one. The V and J genes are TRBV5-4 and TRBJ2-5, with 7 bases identical to TRBD2. The V gene's germline CDR1 is SGHNT and CDR2 YYREEE (reference sequence). V lost 1 base to trimming and J lost 4 bases; unmatched junction nucleotides: 13. The CDR3 totals 17 residues. Here the CDR3 reads CASSLSKTLGGGETQYF. CDR3 DNA: TGTGCCAGCAGCTTGTCCAAGACGTTGGGCGGGGGAGAGACCCAGTACTTC.

The chain employs TRBV9 and TRBJ2-1; D is possibly TRBD2 (5 bases). The CDR3 length is 14 residues. Germline assignment: CDR1 SGDLS and CDR2 YYNGEE. Trimming left V 0 bases short and J 7 bases short, with 11 bases between. CDR3 sequence: CASSVASLANEQFF. CDR3 DNA: TGTGCCAGCAGCGTAGCATCCCTAGCTAATGAGCAGTTCTTC. Using reference TRBV9 and TRBJ2-1 for the parts outside the CDR3, the full variable domain is DSGVTQTPKHLITATGQRVTLRCSPRSGDLSVYWYQQSLDQGLQFLIQYYNGEERAKGNILERFSAQQFPDLHSELNLSSLELGDSALYFCASSVASLANEQFFGPGTRLTVL.

The chain is built from TRBV25-1 and TRBJ1-6; D remains unclear. The V gene lost 4 bases and the J gene lost 5 bases, with 12 bases spanning the gap. The CDR3 length is 15 residues. Germline V gene data show CDR1 as MGHDK and CDR2 as SYGVNS. The CDR3 coding sequence is TGTGCCAGCAGTGGCCGTTATGATCATAATTCACCCCTCCACTTT. This encodes CASSGRYDHNSPLHF. Full variable domain (remainder filled in from reference TRBV25-1 and TRBJ1-6): EADIYQTPRYLVIGTGKKITLECSQTMGHDKMYWYQQDPGMELHLIHYSYGVNSTEKGDLSSESTVSRIRTEHFPLTLESARPSHTSQYLCASSGRYDHNSPLHFGNGTRLTVT.

This rearrangement joins TRBV3-1 (or the pseudogene TRBV3-2) to TRBJ1-5; D is perhaps TRBD1 (6 bases). The germline gives CDR1 LGHDT, CDR2 YNNKEL (reference sequence). V dropped 3 bases and J dropped 6 bases, with 12 bases sitting between them. The CDR3 is made up of 14 amino acids. This chain's CDR3 is CASSHRAGVQPQHF. The CDR3 region has the DNA TGTGCCAGCAGCCACCGGGCAGGGGTTCAGCCCCAGCATTTT.

The V call is TRBV30, the J call TRBJ1-2; D is undetermined. V lost 1 base and J 3 bases, leaving 3 bases between the germline ends. The CDR3 totals 11 residues. The germline V gene encodes CDR1 GTSNPN and CDR2 SVGIG (reference sequence). This chain's CDR3 is CAWSGYYGYTF. CDR3 sequence (DNA): TGTGCCTGGAGTGGGTACTATGGCTACACCTTC.

This chain uses TRBV4-1 with TRBJ1-1; no reliable D call. Looked up from germline, CDR1 is MGHRA and CDR2 is YSYEKL. V was clipped by 1 base and J by 4 bases, with 13 bases between them. The length of the CDR3 is 15 residues. The CDR3 sequence is CASSQGPAGTTEAFF. The DNA of the CDR3 is TGCGCCAGCAGCCAAGGACCCGCGGGTACCACTGAAGCTTTCTTT.

The chain employs TRBV30 and TRBJ1-4; D gene ambiguous. There are 14 residues in the CDR3. Germline-derived CDR1 and CDR2 are GTSNPN and SVGIG (reference sequence). V lost 3 bases, J lost 8 bases, and 16 bases lay in between. CDR3 loop: CAWRGRGGSEKLFF. The CDR3 DNA reads as TGTGCCTGGAGAGGTCGAGGAGGGAGCGAAAAACTGTTTTTT.

The J gene is TRBJ1-5, the V gene TRBV5-1; 7 bases are a match to TRBD1. Germline V gives CDR1 SGHRS, CDR2 YFSETQ. CDR3 length: 15 residues. The V and J ends lost 4 bases and 2 bases, in that order; junction bases with no gene match: 6. The CDR3, as DNA: TGCGCCAGCAGCCCCGGACAGGCGGGCAATCAGCCCCAGCATTTT. This gives the protein CASSPGQAGNQPQHF.

CDR3 sequence reads: CASAGGRADTQYF. In DNA form, the CDR3 reads TGCGCCAGCGCCGGGGGACGGGCAGATACGCAGTATTTT. The chain recombines TRBV10-2 with TRBJ2-3; possible D gene TRBD2, 6 bases. Deletions cut 8 bases from V and 4 bases from J, with 13 bases between. CDR1 is WSHSY, CDR2 SAAADI, per germline. This CDR3 has 13 residues.

This sequence joins TRBV4-2 and TRBJ1-3; 8 nucleotides line up with TRBD1. After removal of 2 bases from V and 3 bases from J, the junction contained 9 bases not matched to a gene. Germline V gene sequence: CDR1 LGHNA, CDR2 YNFKEQ. The CDR3 is made up of 17 amino acids. CDR3 residues: CASSQRPKDRGGNTIYF. The CDR3 DNA is TGTGCCAGCAGCCAACGTCCGAAAGACAGGGGTGGAAACACCATATATTTT.

Only one count was recorded for this clone. V gene TRBV11-2 combines with J gene TRBJ1-1; D might be TRBD1 (6 bases). Germline values: CDR1 SGHAT, CDR2 FQNNGV. V shed 7 bases and J shed 3 bases, with 12 bases lying between them. This CDR3 has 13 amino acids. CDR3 residues: CASTSTGYTEAFF. The CDR3 region has the DNA TGTGCCAGCACCTCCACAGGGTACACTGAAGCTTTCTTT.

The genes are TRBV27 and TRBJ1-1; D gene ambiguous. Deletions cut 2 bases from V and 4 bases from J, with 8 bases between. This CDR3 region has 13 residues. Germline V gene lookup returns CDR1 MNHEY and CDR2 SMNVEV (reference sequence). The CDR3 protein is CASSLGVSTEAFF. The CDR3 bases are TGTGCCAGCAGTTTAGGGGTTTCCACTGAAGCTTTCTTT.

The chain uses TRBV18 and TRBJ2-5; perhaps TRBD2 as D (5 bases). V gave up 4 bases and J gave up 7 bases, with 13 bases separating them. The CDR3 covers 13 residues. The germline CDR1 and CDR2 sequences are KGHSH and LQKENI. This CDR3 reads CASSLEGGGTQYF. The CDR3 region has the DNA TGTGCCAGCTCACTTGAGGGTGGAGGGACCCAGTACTTC.

The rearrangement uses TRBV19 and TRBJ1-2; D not certain. Germline loops: CDR1 LNHDA, CDR2 SQIVND (reference sequence). The CDR3 sequence is 14 residues long. Trimming took off 3 bases at V and 2 bases at J, with 10 bases between the two ends. The CDR3 spells CASSIFGINYGYTF. CDR3 DNA sequence: TGTGCCAGTAGTATCTTTGGCATAAACTATGGCTACACCTTC.

This clone was seen only a few times. This chain joins TRBV10-3 and TRBJ2-7; possibly TRBD1 or TRBD2 for D (5 bases each). The CDR3 sequence is 13 residues long. Germline CDR1 and CDR2: ENHRY and SYGVKD. Trimming took off 4 bases at V and 6 bases at J, with 13 bases between the two ends. The CDR3 is CAISGSGGGEQYF. CDR3 DNA sequence: TGTGCCATCAGTGGGAGTGGGGGTGGCGAGCAGTACTTC.

The CDR3 DNA is TGTGCCAGCCTACAGGAAGATGGCGATCCCTACGAGCAGTACTTC. This gives the protein CASLQEDGDPYEQYF. The chain joins TRBV6-5 to TRBJ2-7, with a weak D call TRBD1 (5 bases). Germline CDR1 is MNHEY and CDR2 is SVGAGI. The V gene lost 8 bases and the J gene lost 2 bases, with 19 bases spanning the gap. The CDR3 has 15 residues.

The CDR3 protein is CASSGISYEQYF. The CDR3 nucleotides are TGTGCCAGCAGCGGGATTTCCTACGAGCAGTACTTC. This chain uses TRBV2 with TRBJ2-7, with D possibly matching TRBD2 (5 bases). The V end was cut by 6 bases, the J end by 1 base, with 7 bases between. The germline V gene encodes CDR1 SNHLY and CDR2 FYNNEI. There are 12 residues in the CDR3.

A note on this clone: An end of the junction differs from the germline gene, which may be a read error. This rearrangement joins TRBV6-1 to TRBJ1-4; TRBD1 matches 12 bases. The CDR3 covers 15 residues. Per the germline V gene, CDR1 is MNHNS and CDR2 is SASEGT. CDR3 amino acids: CASSEAKGTGGPPSF. DNA for the CDR3: TGTGCCAGCAGTGAAGCGAAAGGGACAGGGGGCCCTCCAAGTTTT.